A selection of T cell receptor beta chains follows, all from one sample in a study of response to subunit inactivated influenza vaccine. MiXCR, applied by TCRdb to the RT-PCR reads, yields one record per CDR3 protein. The table includes 800,000 to 1,000,000 distinct CDR3 sequences, 21% detected once. The sample here was PBMCs from blood, taken 4 to 6 days after vaccination. The receptors were gathered from a man aged 45-65 years who received an inactivated influenza vaccine. Both conserved end residues are part of each CDR3. D genes are given only for firm matches. A row's size may be missing; if present it is once, few, many or a size class.

d_call	j_call	v_call	clone_size	cdr3_nt	cdr3_aa
TRBD2	TRBJ2-2	TRBV3-1	few	TGTGCCAGCAGCCACAGACTAGCGGGAGGGCAGATTAGAACCGGGGAGCTGTTTTTT	CASSHRLAGGQIRTGELFF
TRBD1	TRBJ2-2	TRBV11-2	NA	TGTGCCAGCAGACGATACAGGGGCCGGGGCACCGGGGAGCTGTTTTTT	CASRRYRGRGTGELFF
TRBD1	TRBJ2-7	TRBV6-9	NA	TGTGCCAGGACGACAGGGGGCTACGAGCAGTACTTC	CARTTGGYEQYF
TRBD2	TRBJ2-1	TRBV29-1	NA	TGCAGCGTTGAACCACCTAGCGGGACCTACAATGAGCAGTTCTTC	CSVEPPSGTYNEQFF
NA	TRBJ2-3	TRBV14	few	TGTGCCAGCAGCTCGGAGTATACGCAGTATTTT	CASSSEYTQYF
TRBD2	TRBJ2-1	TRBV12-3/TRBV12-4	NA	TGTGCCAGCAGACGGACTAGCGTTCAAGGGAGCAATGAGCAGTTCTTC	CASRRTSVQGSNEQFF
NA	TRBJ2-7	TRBV4-3	NA	TGCGCCAGCAGCCAAAACCGGGGCTACGAGCAGTACTTC	CASSQNRGYEQYF
TRBD2	TRBJ2-1	TRBV7-8	NA	TGTGCCAGCAGCCAAACTAGCGGGGGCCTCAGGGAGCAGTTCTTC	CASSQTSGGLREQFF
NA	TRBJ1-5	TRBV10-3	few	TGTGCCACCCAACACGGGAGACGGGGGTCTCAGCCCCAGCATTTT	CATQHGRRGSQPQHF
NA	TRBJ2-7	TRBV7-2	NA	TGTGCCAGCAGCCAGGGGGGAATCTCCTACGAGCAGTACTTC	CASSQGGISYEQYF
NA	TRBJ2-6	TRBV7-6	many	TGTGCCAGCAGCTCCTTGCCCGAGACAGGACTACTTATCTCTGGGGCCAACGTCCTGACTTTC	CASSSLPETGLLISGANVLTF
NA	TRBJ2-3	TRBV4-3	NA	TGCGCCAGCAGCCAAGAGCCCCTTAGGAGGGGGCGATCTCCGGGTACGCAGTATTTT	CASSQEPLRRGRSPGTQYF
TRBD2	TRBJ2-7	TRBV20-1	few	TGCAGTGCTCATATAGCGGGGGGGATCTACGAGCAGTACTTC	CSAHIAGGIYEQYF
TRBD1	TRBJ2-1	TRBV6-1	few	TGTGCCAGCAGTCCTGGACAGGGGGCGCGGAATGAGCAGTTCTTC	CASSPGQGARNEQFF
TRBD1	TRBJ2-7	TRBV29-1	few	TGCAGCGTTGAACAGGGGGTAGGGGAGCAGTACTTC	CSVEQGVGEQYF